The clone carrying this T cell receptor beta chain was counted only a few times. Its antigen is as yet unknown. The data belong to a study of cytomegalovirus exposure and HLA in healthy donors. Study-wide findings and caveats: The authors reported that TCR beta sequences could predict HLA-A and HLA-B alleles. These predictions were accurate for most subjects in the first cohort. Reported performance of the classifier showed diagnosis of cytomegalovirus status with high specificity and sensitivity.

Use of 60 Vbeta and 13 Jbeta primers characterized the PCR. Data came from immunoSEQ multiplex PCR; TCRdb stores just in-frame clones and leaves some out. The sample consists of about 200,000 clones, roughly 84% of them appearing once. The CDR3 is 12 residues long. Trimming shortened V by 7 bases and J by 4 bases, and 10 bases separated the two germline ends. From germline, CDR1 is SQVTM and CDR2 ANQGSEA. The clonotype originates from a man aged 45 to 65 in good health and CMV-seronegative. Sequencing was done on a sample of PBMCs. V usage is TRBV29-1 and J usage is TRBJ2-2; no definite D call. DNA for the CDR3: TGCAGCGCTGCGAGCGCCACCGGGGAGCTGTTTTTT. Its protein is CSAASATGELFF.